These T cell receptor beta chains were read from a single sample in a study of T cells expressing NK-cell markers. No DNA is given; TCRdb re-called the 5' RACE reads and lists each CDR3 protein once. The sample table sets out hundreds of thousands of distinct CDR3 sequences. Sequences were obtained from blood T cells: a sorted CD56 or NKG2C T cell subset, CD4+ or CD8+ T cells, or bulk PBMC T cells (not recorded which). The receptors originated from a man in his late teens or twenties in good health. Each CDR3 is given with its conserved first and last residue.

CDR3 protein: CASSRDSTYGTQYF; J gene: TRBJ2-5; V gene: TRBV18
CDR3 protein: CATANPGLAGLRSYNEQFF; J gene: TRBJ2-1; V gene: TRBV15
CDR3 protein: CASSLSRDRARGYTF; J gene: TRBJ1-2; V gene: TRBV5-5
CDR3 protein: CASSLGQLVGYYEQYF; J gene: TRBJ2-7; V gene: TRBV11-2
CDR3 protein: CASSRGQGVGYTF; J gene: TRBJ1-2; V gene: TRBV12-3/TRBV12-4
CDR3 protein: CASSGTGASSYEQYF; J gene: TRBJ2-7; V gene: TRBV5-1
CDR3 protein: CASSLWPDNEQFF; J gene: TRBJ2-1; V gene: TRBV12-3/TRBV12-4
CDR3 protein: CSASLIDTQYF; J gene: TRBJ2-3; V gene: TRBV20-1
CDR3 protein: CASSQFKTGNYGYTF; J gene: TRBJ1-2; V gene: TRBV7-9
CDR3 protein: CASSSHGGFEQFF; J gene: TRBJ2-1; V gene: TRBV7-8
CDR3 protein: CASSTGAGRPYEQYF; J gene: TRBJ2-7; V gene: TRBV11-1
CDR3 protein: CATSDPDRNAGYTF; J gene: TRBJ1-2; V gene: TRBV24-1
CDR3 protein: CATSRRQGADYEQYF; J gene: TRBJ2-7; V gene: TRBV15
CDR3 protein: CSVGLAESSYNEQFF; J gene: TRBJ2-1; V gene: TRBV29-1
CDR3 protein: CASSLSLEATSYEQYF; J gene: TRBJ2-7; V gene: TRBV27
CDR3 protein: CASSSITSGSIYEQYF; J gene: TRBJ2-7; V gene: TRBV7-2
CDR3 protein: CATLGGENYGYTF; J gene: TRBJ1-2; V gene: TRBV25-1
CDR3 protein: CASEGAATNEKLFF; J gene: TRBJ1-4; V gene: TRBV20-1
CDR3 protein: CASSAQATNTGELFF; J gene: TRBJ2-2; V gene: TRBV14
CDR3 protein: CASSQGINEQYF; J gene: TRBJ2-7; V gene: TRBV19
CDR3 protein: CASSYGGAQPQHF; J gene: TRBJ1-5; V gene: TRBV6-2/TRBV6-3
CDR3 protein: CASSYRDRGHEQFF; J gene: TRBJ2-1; V gene: TRBV11-2
CDR3 protein: CASSLSGAGGFYNEQFF; J gene: TRBJ2-1; V gene: TRBV5-6
CDR3 protein: CASNGEYNEQFF; J gene: TRBJ2-1; V gene: TRBV2
CDR3 protein: CASSQREKVNNEQFF; J gene: TRBJ2-1; V gene: TRBV7-9
CDR3 protein: CASSHRLGQTYEQYF; J gene: TRBJ2-7; V gene: TRBV14
CDR3 protein: CASSMPVGGRPDTQYF; J gene: TRBJ2-3; V gene: TRBV28
CDR3 protein: CASQSGTEQFF; J gene: TRBJ2-1; V gene: TRBV12-3/TRBV12-4
CDR3 protein: CAISAAESSGNTIYF; J gene: TRBJ1-3; V gene: TRBV10-3
CDR3 protein: CASSSELATGPHNEQFF; J gene: TRBJ2-1; V gene: TRBV7-8
CDR3 protein: CAIRDTRANTGELFF; J gene: TRBJ2-2; V gene: TRBV10-3
CDR3 protein: CATSQVLGGEQFF; J gene: TRBJ2-1; V gene: TRBV24-1
CDR3 protein: CASSFYGQPQHF; J gene: TRBJ1-5; V gene: TRBV12-3/TRBV12-4
CDR3 protein: CASKHDRSSYNEQFF; J gene: TRBJ2-1; V gene: TRBV27
CDR3 protein: CSASLGHLGMAYEKLFF; J gene: TRBJ1-4; V gene: TRBV20-1
CDR3 protein: CASSPAGAGTNEKLFF; J gene: TRBJ1-4; V gene: TRBV9
CDR3 protein: CASSPPSGSQETQYF; J gene: TRBJ2-5; V gene: TRBV18
CDR3 protein: CASSLTSGRADTDTQYF; J gene: TRBJ2-3; V gene: TRBV5-1
CDR3 protein: CASSGTAQETQYF; J gene: TRBJ2-5; V gene: TRBV28
CDR3 protein: CASSLSSGIYEQYF; J gene: TRBJ2-7; V gene: TRBV27
CDR3 protein: CASSPDGRRNTGELFF; J gene: TRBJ2-2; V gene: TRBV5-1
CDR3 protein: CASSLFRVGTEAFF; J gene: TRBJ1-1; V gene: TRBV28
CDR3 protein: CASSFGGGSKNEQFF; J gene: TRBJ2-1; V gene: TRBV12-3/TRBV12-4
CDR3 protein: CSAYASGRYSYEQYF; J gene: TRBJ2-7; V gene: TRBV20-1
CDR3 protein: CASSRTGTANEQFF; J gene: TRBJ2-1; V gene: TRBV7-6
CDR3 protein: CSAEGPNGPSYEQYF; J gene: TRBJ2-7; V gene: TRBV20-1